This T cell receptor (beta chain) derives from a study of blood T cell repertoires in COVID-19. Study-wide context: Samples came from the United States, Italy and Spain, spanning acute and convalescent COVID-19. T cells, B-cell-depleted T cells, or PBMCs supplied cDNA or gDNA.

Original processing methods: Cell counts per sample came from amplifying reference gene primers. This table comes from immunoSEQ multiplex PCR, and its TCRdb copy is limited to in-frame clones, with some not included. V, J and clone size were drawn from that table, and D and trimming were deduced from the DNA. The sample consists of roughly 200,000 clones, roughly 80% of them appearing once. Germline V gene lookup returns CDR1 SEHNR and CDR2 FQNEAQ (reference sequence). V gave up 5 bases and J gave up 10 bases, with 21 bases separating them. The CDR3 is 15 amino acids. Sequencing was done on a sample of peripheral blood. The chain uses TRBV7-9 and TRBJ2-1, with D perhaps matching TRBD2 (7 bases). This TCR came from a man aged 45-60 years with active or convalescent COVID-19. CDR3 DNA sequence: TGTGCCAGCAGCAGGGGGGGCTACCCCAATGAAGAGCAGTTCTTC. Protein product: CASSRGGYPNEEQFF.